This is a list of T cell receptor beta chains from one sample in a study of cytomegalovirus exposure and HLA in healthy donors. Assay: immunoSEQ multiplex PCR; the TCRdb copy retains only in-frame clones and omits some. This sample has about 93,000 clones, with less than 80% found just once. The specimen was PBMCs. The receptors derive from a woman aged 40-49 years in good health and CMV-seronegative. The CDR3 runs from the conserved cysteine through the conserved F or W. A D gene is named only where the DNA matches it firmly. Clone size is shown for a subset of rows, as once, few, many or a class of expanded clone.

TRBD1	TRBJ2-7	few	TRBV5-6	CASSNTDRGNYEQYF	TGTGCCAGCAGTAATACCGACAGGGGGAACTACGAGCAGTACTTC
NA	TRBJ1-3	NA	TRBV14	CASSPQQMRSGNTIYF	TGCGCCAGCAGCCCCCAACAGATGCGCTCTGGAAACACCATATATTTT
NA	TRBJ2-7	NA	TRBV19	CASSSRNGNEQYF	TGTGCCAGTAGTAGCAGGAACGGGAACGAGCAGTACTTC
TRBD1	TRBJ1-1	once	TRBV27	CASRLGQVTEAFF	TGTGCCAGCAGGCTGGGACAGGTAACTGAAGCTTTCTTT
NA	TRBJ1-2	NA	TRBV18	CASSPDSFYGYTF	TGTGCCAGCTCACCGGACAGCTTCTATGGCTACACCTTC
TRBD2	TRBJ2-7	few	TRBV6-5	CAAGDSKLYEQYF	TGTGCCGCGGGGGACTCCAAACTCTACGAGCAGTACTTC
NA	TRBJ2-2	NA	TRBV6-4	CASSDERVTGELFF	TGTGCCAGCAGTGACGAGCGAGTCACCGGGGAGCTGTTTTTT
TRBD1	TRBJ1-6	NA	TRBV28	CASSFSDRGSSPLHF	TGTGCCAGCAGTTTCTCAGACAGGGGTAGTTCACCCCTCCACTTT
NA	TRBJ2-2	NA	TRBV19	CASTTGNTGELFF	TGTGCCAGTACGACAGGGAACACCGGGGAGCTGTTTTTT
NA	TRBJ1-6	NA	TRBV28	CASTETGWSSYNSPLHF	TGTGCCAGCACCGAGACAGGCTGGAGCTCCTATAATTCACCCCTCCACTTT
TRBD1	TRBJ2-7	NA	TRBV7-8	CASSLKMGQSCEQYF	TGTGCCAGCAGCCTGAAGATGGGACAGTCCTGCGAGCAGTACTTC
TRBD2	TRBJ2-7	NA	TRBV6-5	CASCPLAGVGYEQYF	TGTGCCAGCTGTCCCCTGGCGGGAGTGGGGTACGAGCAGTACTTC
NA	TRBJ2-3	NA	TRBV15	CATSFGTSSTDTQYF	TGTGCCACCAGCTTCGGGACTTCAAGCACAGATACGCAGTATTTT
NA	TRBJ2-2	NA	TRBV11-2	CASRRTSTTGELFF	TGTGCCAGCAGACGAACATCCACCACCGGGGAGCTGTTTTTT
TRBD1	TRBJ1-5	few	TRBV28	CATTGQGGSNQPQHF	TGTGCCACCACCGGACAGGGTGGTAGCAATCAGCCCCAGCATTTT
NA	TRBJ1-5	few	TRBV27	CASSIYRDDQPQHF	TGTGCCAGCAGTATTTACAGGGACGATCAGCCCCAGCATTTT
NA	TRBJ1-2	NA	TRBV6-4	CASSPSYTLYGYTF	TGTGCCAGCAGTCCATCGTATACTCTCTATGGCTACACCTTC
NA	TRBJ2-1	NA	TRBV28	CASRGIPSKHEQFF	TGTGCCAGCAGGGGCATTCCCTCGAAGCATGAGCAGTTCTTC
TRBD2	TRBJ2-7	NA	TRBV4-1	CASSQVTGGPYEQYF	TGCGCCAGCAGCCAGGTTACGGGGGGTCCCTACGAGCAGTACTTC
TRBD1	TRBJ1-2	NA	TRBV25-1	CASSESGRTGVPGYTF	TGTGCCAGCAGTGAATCCGGCCGGACAGGGGTTCCTGGCTACACCTTC
NA	TRBJ2-7	NA	TRBV28	CASSLLRAAIFDEQYF	TGTGCCAGCAGTTTACTCAGGGCCGCTATCTTTGACGAGCAGTACTTC
NA	TRBJ1-4	NA	TRBV28	CASRESDATNEKLFF	TGTGCCAGCAGAGAATCAGATGCAACTAATGAAAAACTGTTTTTT
TRBD1	TRBJ1-2	NA	TRBV28	CATRGQGAIYGYTF	TGTGCCACTCGCGGGCAGGGGGCAATCTATGGCTACACCTTC
NA	TRBJ2-7	once	TRBV2	CASRPQRTTSYEQYF	TGTGCCAGCAGGCCTCAGCGGACGACCTCCTACGAGCAGTACTTC
TRBD1	TRBJ2-7	NA	TRBV2	CASRAGTGYGEQYF	TGTGCCAGCAGGGCCGGGACAGGTTATGGCGAGCAGTACTTC
NA	TRBJ2-7	NA	TRBV21-1	CASSTHDNRDSPYEQYF	TGTGCCAGCAGCACCCATGATAACCGGGACAGCCCCTACGAGCAGTACTTC
TRBD1	TRBJ2-7	NA	TRBV6-6	CASSYSGQYEQYF	TGTGCCAGCAGTTACTCGGGACAGTACGAGCAGTACTTC
NA	TRBJ2-1	NA	TRBV29-1	CSVYRNEQFF	TGCAGCGTGTACAGGAATGAGCAGTTCTTC
NA	TRBJ2-2	few	TRBV5-1	CASSLSTGNTGELFF	TGCGCCAGCAGCTTGTCGACGGGGAACACCGGGGAGCTGTTTTTT
TRBD1	TRBJ2-5	NA	TRBV10-3	CAISSDRGSQETQYF	TGTGCCATCAGCTCGGACAGGGGGTCCCAAGAGACCCAGTACTTC
NA	TRBJ2-1	NA	TRBV9	CASSVGGTSGDEQFF	TGTGCCAGCAGCGTAGGTGGGACAAGCGGGGATGAGCAGTTCTTC
TRBD2	TRBJ2-1	once	TRBV6-5	CASSSTSGAYNEQFF	TGTGCCAGCAGCTCGACTAGCGGCGCCTACAATGAGCAGTTCTTC
NA	TRBJ2-3	NA	TRBV19	CATAGPSTDTQYF	TGTGCCACCGCTGGGCCGTCCACAGATACGCAGTATTTT
NA	TRBJ1-1	once	TRBV30	CAWQEVHTEAFF	TGTGCCTGGCAGGAGGTCCACACTGAAGCTTTCTTT
TRBD2	TRBJ2-1	NA	TRBV15	CATSRPLAGVSDSEQFF	TGTGCCACCAGCAGACCTCTAGCGGGAGTTTCTGATAGTGAGCAGTTCTTC
TRBD2	TRBJ2-1	NA	TRBV13	CASSWTSGSYNEQFF	TGTGCCAGCAGTTGGACTAGCGGGAGTTACAATGAGCAGTTCTTC
NA	TRBJ2-7	NA	TRBV21-1	CASSKSRGGGKFRDEQYF	TGTGCCAGCAGCAAAAGTCGCGGGGGGGGGAAATTTCGGGACGAGCAGTACTTC
NA	TRBJ2-2	NA	TRBV7-7	CASSSLDQHTGELFF	TGTGCCAGCAGCTCACTAGACCAACACACCGGGGAGCTGTTTTTT
NA	TRBJ2-1	NA	TRBV6-1	CASSVSNEQFF	TGTGCCAGCAGTGTCAGCAATGAGCAGTTCTTC
TRBD1	TRBJ1-3	NA	TRBV6-5	CASSLIAGQGLNTIYF	TGTGCCAGCAGTTTAATTGCGGGACAGGGGTTAAACACCATATATTTT
TRBD1	TRBJ1-1	NA	TRBV19	CATYRDSLNTEAFF	TGTGCCACCTACCGGGACAGCCTGAACACTGAAGCTTTCTTT
NA	TRBJ1-2	NA	TRBV14	CASSRSGQGYTF	TGTGCCAGCAGCCGTTCAGGGCAAGGCTACACCTTC
NA	TRBJ1-6	NA	TRBV9	CASSVRDHNSPLHF	TGTGCCAGCAGCGTGCGGGATCATAATTCACCCCTCCACTTT
TRBD1	TRBJ1-5	NA	TRBV19	CASSSGTGGYEGNQPQHF	TGTGCCAGTAGCAGCGGGACAGGGGGGTACGAGGGCAATCAGCCCCAGCATTTT
TRBD2	TRBJ2-7	NA	TRBV7-6	CASGAVWRYSYEQYF	TGCGCCAGCGGGGCTGTGTGGCGGTACTCCTACGAGCAGTACTTC
NA	TRBJ1-5	NA	TRBV27	CASSLIPPQGSNQPQHF	TGTGCCAGCAGTTTAATCCCCCCACAGGGTAGCAATCAGCCCCAGCATTTT
NA	TRBJ2-7	NA	TRBV9	CASSPLYEQYF	TGTGCCAGCAGCCCCCTCTACGAGCAGTACTTC
TRBD2	TRBJ2-1	NA	TRBV7-6	CASSSLTGTSVIDNEQFF	TGTGCCAGCAGCTCACTCACCGGGACTAGCGTTATTGACAATGAGCAGTTCTTC
NA	TRBJ1-1	NA	TRBV16	CASSQWARILQTEAFF	TGTGCCAGCAGCCAATGGGCACGGATATTGCAGACTGAAGCTTTCTTT
NA	TRBJ1-1	NA	TRBV7-9	CASSLVDTEAFF	TGTGCCAGCAGCTTAGTAGACACTGAAGCTTTCTTT
TRBD1	TRBJ1-1	NA	TRBV6-4	CASSGKTGGMAEAFF	TGTGCCAGCAGTGGAAAAACAGGGGGAATGGCTGAAGCTTTCTTT
NA	TRBJ1-1	NA	TRBV15	CATSRVRGEAFF	TGTGCCACCAGCAGAGTCAGGGGTGAAGCTTTCTTT